A selection of T cell receptor beta chains follows, all from one sample in a study of blood T cell repertoires in COVID-19. Sequencing was performed with immunoSEQ multiplex PCR; in TCRdb, only in-frame clones are kept and a portion is missing. The data contain around 200,000 clones, approximately 85% of them seen just once; the ten biggest clones take up 9.8%. The specimen was peripheral blood. Receptors were obtained from a woman older than 75 with acute or convalescent COVID-19. The CDR3 runs from the conserved cysteine through the conserved F or W. Each record gives: V gene, J gene, clone size, D gene, CDR3 DNA, CDR3 protein. D genes are given only for firm matches. Size is stated for part of the rows, as once, few or many counts, or as a class when the clone is expanded.

v_call: TRBV28; j_call: TRBJ1-1; clone_size: NA; d_call: NA; cdr3_nt: TGTGCCAGCAGTGTTAGCGGGATACTGAACACTGAAGCTTTCTTT; cdr3_aa: CASSVSGILNTEAFF
v_call: TRBV5-4; j_call: TRBJ2-5; clone_size: NA; d_call: TRBD2; cdr3_nt: TGTGCCAGCAGCTTGGGGTCAGCGGGGGCGGGAGAGACCCAGTACTTC; cdr3_aa: CASSLGSAGAGETQYF
v_call: TRBV10-1; j_call: TRBJ1-5; clone_size: NA; d_call: TRBD1; cdr3_nt: TGCGCCAGCAGCGAGGGCCGATACCGGGACAGGGGCTATAAGTTTGGTCAGCCCCAGCATTTT; cdr3_aa: CASSEGRYRDRGYKFGQPQHF
v_call: TRBV10-3; j_call: TRBJ2-2; clone_size: NA; d_call: TRBD2; cdr3_nt: TGTGCCATCAGTGACGCTGGGCTAGCGGGAAACACCGGGGAGCTGTTTTTT; cdr3_aa: CAISDAGLAGNTGELFF
v_call: TRBV19; j_call: TRBJ1-6; clone_size: NA; d_call: TRBD1; cdr3_nt: TGTGCCAGTAGTATAGTTTCGGACAGGGCTGAAGATTCACCCCTCCACTTT; cdr3_aa: CASSIVSDRAEDSPLHF
v_call: TRBV4-1; j_call: TRBJ2-2; clone_size: NA; d_call: NA; cdr3_nt: TGCGCCAGCAGCCCCGGCGGGGGGGAGCTGTTTTTT; cdr3_aa: CASSPGGGELFF
v_call: TRBV18; j_call: TRBJ1-2; clone_size: once; d_call: TRBD1; cdr3_nt: TGTGCCAGCTCACCTGGGACAGGGGAGGATGGCTACACCTTC; cdr3_aa: CASSPGTGEDGYTF
v_call: TRBV5-6; j_call: TRBJ2-6; clone_size: NA; d_call: NA; cdr3_nt: TGTGCCAGCAGCTACCCTTCGGGGGGGGCCAACGTCCTGACTTTC; cdr3_aa: CASSYPSGGANVLTF
v_call: TRBV9; j_call: TRBJ2-5; clone_size: NA; d_call: NA; cdr3_nt: TGTGCCAGCAGCGTAGATGGGGCAGCATCTAGCCAAGAGACCCAGTACTTC; cdr3_aa: CASSVDGAASSQETQYF
v_call: TRBV4-1; j_call: TRBJ1-5; clone_size: NA; d_call: NA; cdr3_nt: TGCGCCAGCAGCCAATTTCACGGTAGCAATCAGCCCCAGCATTTT; cdr3_aa: CASSQFHGSNQPQHF
v_call: TRBV6-6; j_call: TRBJ1-2; clone_size: NA; d_call: TRBD1; cdr3_nt: TGTGCCAGCAGTCGACTGGGGACAGCCGGGAACTATGGCTACACCTTC; cdr3_aa: CASSRLGTAGNYGYTF
v_call: TRBV3-1/TRBV3-2; j_call: TRBJ2-7; clone_size: few; d_call: NA; cdr3_nt: TGTGCCAGCAGCCAAGGCCAGGGGCGCTCCTACGAGCAGTACTTC; cdr3_aa: CASSQGQGRSYEQYF
v_call: TRBV10-3; j_call: TRBJ1-1; clone_size: NA; d_call: NA; cdr3_nt: TGTGCCATCAGTGAGTCTCTAACCGGGGGGAACACTGAAGCTTTCTTT; cdr3_aa: CAISESLTGGNTEAFF
v_call: TRBV20-1; j_call: TRBJ2-1; clone_size: NA; d_call: NA; cdr3_nt: TGCAGTGCTCCGGGGGACTATGAGCAGTTCTTC; cdr3_aa: CSAPGDYEQFF
v_call: TRBV18; j_call: TRBJ1-1; clone_size: NA; d_call: NA; cdr3_nt: TGTGCCAGCTCACCCCGGAGCGGTGATCGGGTTCCCACTGAAGCTTTCTTT; cdr3_aa: CASSPRSGDRVPTEAFF
v_call: TRBV5-4; j_call: TRBJ2-7; clone_size: few; d_call: NA; cdr3_nt: TGTGCCAGCAGTTCCTCCACTCGGGAGCAGTACTTC; cdr3_aa: CASSSSTREQYF
v_call: TRBV5-6; j_call: TRBJ1-4; clone_size: NA; d_call: NA; cdr3_nt: TGTGCCAGCAGCAAACAGGTCCCCGCAACTAATGAAAAACTGTTTTTT; cdr3_aa: CASSKQVPATNEKLFF
v_call: TRBV15; j_call: TRBJ2-7; clone_size: few; d_call: TRBD1; cdr3_nt: TGTGCCACCAGCAGAGATTTGGGACAGGGGGGTTTGGAGCAGTACTTC; cdr3_aa: CATSRDLGQGGLEQYF
v_call: TRBV15; j_call: TRBJ1-2; clone_size: NA; d_call: NA; cdr3_nt: TGTGCCACCAGCAGAGATTCATTCTATGGCTACACCTTC; cdr3_aa: CATSRDSFYGYTF
v_call: TRBV5-1; j_call: TRBJ1-1; clone_size: NA; d_call: NA; cdr3_nt: TGCGCCAGCGGCGTCGACTCTCGAGCGGTCAACACTGAAGCTTTCTTT; cdr3_aa: CASGVDSRAVNTEAFF
v_call: TRBV7-2; j_call: TRBJ2-5; clone_size: NA; d_call: TRBD1; cdr3_nt: TGTGCCAGCAGCTCGTACAGGGGTGGTGAGACCCAGTACTTC; cdr3_aa: CASSSYRGGETQYF
v_call: TRBV5-6; j_call: TRBJ1-2; clone_size: NA; d_call: NA; cdr3_nt: TGTGCCAGCAGCTTGGGGGTTGTGGGCCATGGCTACACCTTC; cdr3_aa: CASSLGVVGHGYTF
v_call: TRBV7-9; j_call: TRBJ2-7; clone_size: few; d_call: NA; cdr3_nt: TGTGCCAGCAGCTTCGGCCGGGGGTGGGGCGAGCAGTACTTC; cdr3_aa: CASSFGRGWGEQYF
v_call: TRBV11-2; j_call: TRBJ2-1; clone_size: NA; d_call: NA; cdr3_nt: TGTGCCAGCAGCATGATTGGTCTATTGGTCGGTGAGCAGTTCTTC; cdr3_aa: CASSMIGLLVGEQFF
v_call: TRBV15; j_call: TRBJ2-1; clone_size: NA; d_call: NA; cdr3_nt: TGTGCCACCAGCACCATCGGTTCCTACAATGAGCAGTTCTTC; cdr3_aa: CATSTIGSYNEQFF
v_call: TRBV19; j_call: TRBJ1-6; clone_size: NA; d_call: TRBD1; cdr3_nt: TGTGCCAGTACCCTGCAAGGGGGCGGTAATTCACCCCTCCACTTT; cdr3_aa: CASTLQGGGNSPLHF
v_call: TRBV2; j_call: TRBJ1-5; clone_size: few; d_call: NA; cdr3_nt: TGTGCCAGCAGTGATCAGGGGTATCAGCCCCAGCATTTT; cdr3_aa: CASSDQGYQPQHF
v_call: TRBV5-4; j_call: TRBJ1-2; clone_size: NA; d_call: NA; cdr3_nt: TGTGCCAGCAGCCAAGACGGAGAAGGCTACACCTTC; cdr3_aa: CASSQDGEGYTF
v_call: TRBV9; j_call: TRBJ2-2; clone_size: NA; d_call: TRBD2; cdr3_nt: TGTGCCAGCAGCGTAGGACTAGCGGGAGCCGACACCGGGGAGCTGTTTTTT; cdr3_aa: CASSVGLAGADTGELFF
v_call: TRBV9; j_call: TRBJ1-2; clone_size: NA; d_call: NA; cdr3_nt: TGTGCCAGCAGCCAAGAGGACTGGGGCTACACCTTC; cdr3_aa: CASSQEDWGYTF
v_call: TRBV19; j_call: TRBJ2-2; clone_size: NA; d_call: TRBD2; cdr3_nt: TGTGCCAGTAGTATGCCGGGAGGGCTAACCGGGGAGCTGTTTTTT; cdr3_aa: CASSMPGGLTGELFF
v_call: TRBV5-1; j_call: TRBJ1-3; clone_size: many; d_call: TRBD1; cdr3_nt: TGCGCCAGCAGCTTATTTACAGGGGATTCTGGAAACACCATATATTTT; cdr3_aa: CASSLFTGDSGNTIYF
v_call: TRBV7-2; j_call: TRBJ1-2; clone_size: NA; d_call: NA; cdr3_nt: TGTGCCAGCAGCTTAGCTGGGAGGGACTATGGCTACACCTTC; cdr3_aa: CASSLAGRDYGYTF
v_call: TRBV7-2; j_call: TRBJ2-2; clone_size: NA; d_call: NA; cdr3_nt: TGTGCCAGCAGCCCCCGGGGAGGGGGGGCCAACACCGGGGAGCTGTTTTTT; cdr3_aa: CASSPRGGGANTGELFF
v_call: TRBV7-2; j_call: TRBJ2-3; clone_size: NA; d_call: TRBD2; cdr3_nt: TGTGCCAGCAGCCCTCAGCGGGGGGGCACAGATACGCAGTATTTT; cdr3_aa: CASSPQRGGTDTQYF
v_call: TRBV19; j_call: TRBJ2-2; clone_size: NA; d_call: TRBD2; cdr3_nt: TGTGCCAGTAGTCCTCGTCCTGGCGGGAGCGGGGAGACCGGGGAGCTGTTTTTT; cdr3_aa: CASSPRPGGSGETGELFF
v_call: TRBV2; j_call: TRBJ2-5; clone_size: NA; d_call: TRBD2; cdr3_nt: TGTGCCAGCAGTGACTTTGGGAGGGCCCGAGAGACCCAGTACTTC; cdr3_aa: CASSDFGRARETQYF
v_call: TRBV7-2; j_call: TRBJ1-1; clone_size: NA; d_call: NA; cdr3_nt: TGTGCCAGCAGCTCACGGACAGCGAACACTGAAGCTTTCTTT; cdr3_aa: CASSSRTANTEAFF
v_call: TRBV23-1; j_call: TRBJ1-2; clone_size: NA; d_call: NA; cdr3_nt: TGCGCCAGCATCCCGCACGGTTTGGAGGGCTACACCTTC; cdr3_aa: CASIPHGLEGYTF
v_call: TRBV7-2; j_call: TRBJ1-2; clone_size: few; d_call: NA; cdr3_nt: TGTGCCAGCACCCCCTCGGGGACTAACTATGGCTACACCTTC; cdr3_aa: CASTPSGTNYGYTF
v_call: TRBV19; j_call: TRBJ2-7; clone_size: NA; d_call: TRBD1; cdr3_nt: TGTGCCAGTACCACGGACAGGAACTCCTACGAGCAGTACTTC; cdr3_aa: CASTTDRNSYEQYF
v_call: TRBV6-5; j_call: TRBJ1-3; clone_size: NA; d_call: NA; cdr3_nt: TGTGCCAGCAGACCTTACCAGGGCTCTGGAAACACCATATATTTT; cdr3_aa: CASRPYQGSGNTIYF
v_call: TRBV5-1; j_call: TRBJ1-1; clone_size: few; d_call: NA; cdr3_nt: TGCGCCAGCACCGGGGTTTACACTGAAGCTTTCTTT; cdr3_aa: CASTGVYTEAFF
v_call: TRBV19; j_call: TRBJ1-2; clone_size: NA; d_call: TRBD1; cdr3_nt: TGTGCCAGTAGGGATTCACAGGGGGGCTATGGCTACACCTTC; cdr3_aa: CASRDSQGGYGYTF
v_call: TRBV9; j_call: TRBJ2-3; clone_size: NA; d_call: NA; cdr3_nt: TGTGCCAGCAGCGTAGATGCGGCCTCCTCAGATACGCAGTATTTT; cdr3_aa: CASSVDAASSDTQYF
v_call: TRBV7-3; j_call: TRBJ2-1; clone_size: NA; d_call: NA; cdr3_nt: TGTGCCAGCAGCTCAAGGGAGCGGCCCCTTCAAGAGCAGTTCTTC; cdr3_aa: CASSSRERPLQEQFF
v_call: TRBV5-1; j_call: TRBJ1-1; clone_size: NA; d_call: NA; cdr3_nt: TGCGCCAGCAGCTTGGACAACGAGAACACTGAAGCTTTCTTT; cdr3_aa: CASSLDNENTEAFF
v_call: TRBV10-1; j_call: TRBJ2-7; clone_size: NA; d_call: NA; cdr3_nt: TGCGCCAGCAGTGACCGCTACGAGCAGTACTTC; cdr3_aa: CASSDRYEQYF
v_call: TRBV5-6; j_call: TRBJ1-2; clone_size: NA; d_call: NA; cdr3_nt: TGTGCCAGCAGCTCAGGGGTTAGTGGCTACACCTTC; cdr3_aa: CASSSGVSGYTF
v_call: TRBV27; j_call: TRBJ2-1; clone_size: NA; d_call: TRBD1; cdr3_nt: TGTGCCAGCAGTTTCCGGACAGGGGTTCGCGAGCAGTTCTTC; cdr3_aa: CASSFRTGVREQFF
v_call: TRBV7-9; j_call: TRBJ1-6; clone_size: NA; d_call: TRBD1; cdr3_nt: TGTGCCAGCAGCCGACAGGGCAATAATTCACCCCTCCACTTT; cdr3_aa: CASSRQGNNSPLHF
v_call: TRBV12-3/TRBV12-4; j_call: TRBJ2-7; clone_size: few; d_call: TRBD1; cdr3_nt: TGTGCCAGCAGCCTACAGGGGAACCACGAGCAGTACTTC; cdr3_aa: CASSLQGNHEQYF
v_call: TRBV5-4; j_call: TRBJ2-5; clone_size: NA; d_call: NA; cdr3_nt: TGTGCCAGCAGCTTTCTCGAGACCCAGTACTTC; cdr3_aa: CASSFLETQYF
v_call: TRBV19; j_call: TRBJ2-2; clone_size: NA; d_call: TRBD1; cdr3_nt: TGTGCCAGTAGTATTAGAGGACAGGGGGCCGCATGGAACACCGGGGAGCTGTTTTTT; cdr3_aa: CASSIRGQGAAWNTGELFF
v_call: TRBV7-6; j_call: TRBJ2-7; clone_size: NA; d_call: TRBD2; cdr3_nt: TGTGCCAGCAGCCTTGGACTAGGGGACTACGAGCAGTACTTC; cdr3_aa: CASSLGLGDYEQYF
v_call: TRBV9; j_call: TRBJ2-3; clone_size: few; d_call: NA; cdr3_nt: TGTGCCAGCAGTCCCGGTGATACGCAGTATTTT; cdr3_aa: CASSPGDTQYF
v_call: TRBV19; j_call: TRBJ1-4; clone_size: NA; d_call: NA; cdr3_nt: TGTGCCAGTAGTCCCCAGGCGGGGACGAATGAAAAACTGTTTTTT; cdr3_aa: CASSPQAGTNEKLFF
v_call: TRBV5-1; j_call: TRBJ1-4; clone_size: NA; d_call: TRBD1; cdr3_nt: TGCGCCAGCAGCTTGGTAGCAGGGGGAGAAAAACTGTTTTTT; cdr3_aa: CASSLVAGGEKLFF
v_call: TRBV27; j_call: TRBJ2-7; clone_size: NA; d_call: TRBD2; cdr3_nt: TGTGCCAGCAGTTTATCCCCCGGGAGGGCCGCCGGAAAACAGTACTTC; cdr3_aa: CASSLSPGRAAGKQYF
v_call: TRBV5-1; j_call: TRBJ2-3; clone_size: few; d_call: NA; cdr3_nt: TGCGCCAGCAGCACTGGAGCCCCCGGGAACCCGCAGTATTTT; cdr3_aa: CASSTGAPGNPQYF